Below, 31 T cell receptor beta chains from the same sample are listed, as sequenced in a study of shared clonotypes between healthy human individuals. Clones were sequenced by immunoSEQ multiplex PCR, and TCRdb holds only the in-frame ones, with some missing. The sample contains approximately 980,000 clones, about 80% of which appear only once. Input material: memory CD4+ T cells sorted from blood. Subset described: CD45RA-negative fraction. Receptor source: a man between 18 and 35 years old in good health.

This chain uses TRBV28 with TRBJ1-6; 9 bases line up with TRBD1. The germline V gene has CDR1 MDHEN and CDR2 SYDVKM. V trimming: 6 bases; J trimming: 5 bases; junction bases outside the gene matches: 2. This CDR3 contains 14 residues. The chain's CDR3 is CASSRTGDNSPLHF. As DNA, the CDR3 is TGTGCCAGCAGCCGGACAGGGGATAATTCACCCCTCCACTTT.

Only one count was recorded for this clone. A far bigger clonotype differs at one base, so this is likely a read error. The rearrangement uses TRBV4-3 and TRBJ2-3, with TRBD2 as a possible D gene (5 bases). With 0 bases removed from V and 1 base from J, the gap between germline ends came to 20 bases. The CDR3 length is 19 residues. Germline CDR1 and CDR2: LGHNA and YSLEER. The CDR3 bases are TGCGCCAGCAGCCAAGATAGGAAGGCGGCGGGCCGAGGCACAGATACGCAGTATTTT. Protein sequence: CASSQDRKAAGRGTDTQYF.

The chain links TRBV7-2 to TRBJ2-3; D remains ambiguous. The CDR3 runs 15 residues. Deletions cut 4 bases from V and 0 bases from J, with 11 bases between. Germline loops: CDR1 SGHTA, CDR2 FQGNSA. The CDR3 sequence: CASSYQAGSTDTQYF. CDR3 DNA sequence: TGTGCCAGCAGCTACCAGGCCGGAAGCACAGATACGCAGTATTTT.

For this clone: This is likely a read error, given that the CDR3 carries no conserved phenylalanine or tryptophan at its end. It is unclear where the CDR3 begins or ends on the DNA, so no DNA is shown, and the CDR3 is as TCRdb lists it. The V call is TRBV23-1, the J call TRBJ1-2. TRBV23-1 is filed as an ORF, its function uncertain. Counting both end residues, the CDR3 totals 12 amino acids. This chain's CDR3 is CASSQSRGSEEV.

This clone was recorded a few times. DNA for the CDR3: TGTGCCAGCATCAACAGTAACTATGGCTACACCTTC. It is translated as CASINSNYGYTF. The chain couples TRBV28 to TRBJ1-2; D is uncertain. Trimming took off 7 bases at V and 1 base at J, with 7 bases between the two ends. Germline lookup yields CDR1 MDHEN and CDR2 SYDVKM. CDR3 length equals 12 residues.

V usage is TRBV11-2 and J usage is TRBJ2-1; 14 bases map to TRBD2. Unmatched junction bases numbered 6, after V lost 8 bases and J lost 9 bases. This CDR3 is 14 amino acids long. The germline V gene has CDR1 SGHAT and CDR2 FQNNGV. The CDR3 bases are TGTGCCAGCGGGACTAGCGGGAGTTGGGGTGAGCAGTTCTTC. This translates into CASGTSGSWGEQFF.

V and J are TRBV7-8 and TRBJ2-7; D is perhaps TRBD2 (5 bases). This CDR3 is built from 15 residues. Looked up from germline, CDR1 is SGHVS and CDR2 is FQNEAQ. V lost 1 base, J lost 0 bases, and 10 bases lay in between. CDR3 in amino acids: CASSLVPGSSYEQYF. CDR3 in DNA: TGTGCCAGCAGCTTAGTGCCGGGAAGCTCCTACGAGCAGTACTTC.

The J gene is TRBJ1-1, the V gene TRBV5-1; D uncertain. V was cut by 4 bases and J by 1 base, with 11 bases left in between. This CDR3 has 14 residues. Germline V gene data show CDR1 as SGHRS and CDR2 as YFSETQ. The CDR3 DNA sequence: TGCGCCAGCAGCGAGACTGCTAAGAACACTGAAGCTTTCTTT. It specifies CASSETAKNTEAFF.

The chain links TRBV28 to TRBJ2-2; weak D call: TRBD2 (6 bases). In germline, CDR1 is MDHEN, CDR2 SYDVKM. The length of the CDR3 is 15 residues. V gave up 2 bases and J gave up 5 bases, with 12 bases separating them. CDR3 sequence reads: CASSLAGSGTGELFF. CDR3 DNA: TGTGCCAGCAGTTTAGCGGGATCGGGGACCGGGGAGCTGTTTTTT.

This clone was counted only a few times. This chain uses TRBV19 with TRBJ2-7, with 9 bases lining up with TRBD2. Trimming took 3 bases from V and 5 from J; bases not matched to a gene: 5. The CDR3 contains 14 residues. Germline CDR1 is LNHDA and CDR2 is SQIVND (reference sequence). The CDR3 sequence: CASSMREGQHEQYF. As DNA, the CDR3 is TGTGCCAGTAGTATGCGGGAGGGTCAGCACGAGCAGTACTTC. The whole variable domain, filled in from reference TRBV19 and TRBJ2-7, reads DGGITQSPKYLFRKEGQNVTLSCEQNLNHDAMYWYRQDPGQGLRLIYYSQIVNDFQKGDIAEGYSVSREKKESFPLTVTSAQKNPTAFYLCASSMREGQHEQYFGPGTRLTVT.

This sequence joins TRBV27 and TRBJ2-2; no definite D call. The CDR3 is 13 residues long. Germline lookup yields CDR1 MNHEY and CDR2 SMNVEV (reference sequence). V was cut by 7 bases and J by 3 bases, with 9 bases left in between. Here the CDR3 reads CASTRLDTGELFF. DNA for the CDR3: TGTGCCAGCACCCGCTTGGACACCGGGGAGCTGTTTTTT.

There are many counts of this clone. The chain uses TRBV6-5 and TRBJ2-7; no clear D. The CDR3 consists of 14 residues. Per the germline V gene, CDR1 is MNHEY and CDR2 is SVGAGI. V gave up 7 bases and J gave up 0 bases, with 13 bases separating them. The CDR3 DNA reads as TGTGCCAGCAAGGGTCGGGCGGTCTCCTACGAGCAGTACTTC. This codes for CASKGRAVSYEQYF.

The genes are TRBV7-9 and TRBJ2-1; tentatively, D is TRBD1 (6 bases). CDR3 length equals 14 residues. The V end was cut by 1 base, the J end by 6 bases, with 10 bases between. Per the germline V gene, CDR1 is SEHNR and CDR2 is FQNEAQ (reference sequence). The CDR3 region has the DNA TGTGCCAGCAGCTTAGTGGGGGCCCGCAATGAGCAGTTCTTC. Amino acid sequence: CASSLVGARNEQFF.

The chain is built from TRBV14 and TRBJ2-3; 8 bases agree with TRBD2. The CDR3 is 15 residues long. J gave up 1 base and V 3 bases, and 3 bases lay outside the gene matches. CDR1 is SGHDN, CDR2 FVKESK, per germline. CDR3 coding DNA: TGTGCCAGCAGCCACCCGGGACTAGGCACAGATACGCAGTATTTT. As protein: CASSHPGLGTDTQYF.

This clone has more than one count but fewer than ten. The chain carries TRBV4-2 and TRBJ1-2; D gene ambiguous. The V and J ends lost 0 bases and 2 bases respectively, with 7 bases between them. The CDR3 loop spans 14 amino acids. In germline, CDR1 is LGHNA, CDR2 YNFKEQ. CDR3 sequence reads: CASSQESGNYGYTF. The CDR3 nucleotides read TGTGCCAGCAGCCAAGAGTCGGGGAACTATGGCTACACCTTC.

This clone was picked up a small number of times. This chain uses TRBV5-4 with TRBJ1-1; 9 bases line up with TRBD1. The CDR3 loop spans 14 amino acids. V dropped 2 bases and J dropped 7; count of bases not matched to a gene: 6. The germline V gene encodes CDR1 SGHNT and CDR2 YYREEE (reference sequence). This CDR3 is CASSLPDRGYEAFF. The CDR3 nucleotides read TGTGCCAGCAGCTTACCCGACAGGGGGTATGAAGCTTTCTTT.

CDR3 residues: CASSYSAGVSYEQYF. In DNA, the CDR3 is TGTGCCAGCAGCTATTCAGCGGGGGTATCCTACGAGCAGTACTTC. V usage is TRBV5-8 and J usage is TRBJ2-7; TRBD2 aligns across 8 bases. The CDR3 extends over 15 amino acids. V lost 3 bases and J lost 1; bases outside the gene matches: 6. The germline V gene encodes CDR1 SGHTS and CDR2 YDEGEE.

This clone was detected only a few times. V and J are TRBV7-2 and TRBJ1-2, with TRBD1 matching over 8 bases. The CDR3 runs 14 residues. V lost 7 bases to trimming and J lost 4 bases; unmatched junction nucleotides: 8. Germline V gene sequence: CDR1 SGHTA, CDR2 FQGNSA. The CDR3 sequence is CASTGQGTGYGYTF. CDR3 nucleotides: TGTGCCAGCACCGGACAGGGTACGGGCTATGGCTACACCTTC.

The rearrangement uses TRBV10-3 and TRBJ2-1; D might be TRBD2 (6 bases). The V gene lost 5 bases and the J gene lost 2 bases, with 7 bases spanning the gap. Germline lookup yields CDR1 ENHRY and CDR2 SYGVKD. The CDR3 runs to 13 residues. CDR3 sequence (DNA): TGTGCCATCAGTCGGGAGACCTACAATGAGCAGTTCTTC. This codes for CAISRETYNEQFF.

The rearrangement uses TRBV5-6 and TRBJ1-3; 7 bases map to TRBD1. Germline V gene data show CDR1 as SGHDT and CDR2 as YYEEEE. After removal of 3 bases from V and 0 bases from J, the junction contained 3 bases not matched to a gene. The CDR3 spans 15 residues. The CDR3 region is CASSSTGVSGNTIYF. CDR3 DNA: TGTGCCAGCAGCTCTACAGGGGTCTCTGGAAACACCATATATTTT.

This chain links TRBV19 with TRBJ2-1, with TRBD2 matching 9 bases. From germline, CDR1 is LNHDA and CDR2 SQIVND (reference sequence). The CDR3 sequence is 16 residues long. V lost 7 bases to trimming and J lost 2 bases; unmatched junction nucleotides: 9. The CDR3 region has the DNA TGTGCCAGTACCCGACTAGCGGATTTTGCCTACAATGAGCAGTTCTTC. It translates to CASTRLADFAYNEQFF.

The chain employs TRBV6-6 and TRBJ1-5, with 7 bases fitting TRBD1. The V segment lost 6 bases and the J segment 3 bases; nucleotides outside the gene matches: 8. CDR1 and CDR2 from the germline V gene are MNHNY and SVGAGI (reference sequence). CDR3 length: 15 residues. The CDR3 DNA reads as TGTGCCAGCAGACCCTTGGGGACAGACAATCAGCCCCAGCATTTT. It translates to CASRPLGTDNQPQHF.

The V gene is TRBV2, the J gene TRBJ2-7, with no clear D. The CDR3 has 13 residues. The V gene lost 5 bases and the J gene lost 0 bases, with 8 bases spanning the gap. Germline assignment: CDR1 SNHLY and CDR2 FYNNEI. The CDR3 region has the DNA TGTGCCAGCAGTCCTACGCCCTCCTACGAGCAGTACTTC. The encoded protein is CASSPTPSYEQYF. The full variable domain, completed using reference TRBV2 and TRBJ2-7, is EPEVTQTPSHQVTQMGQEVILRCVPISNHLYFYWYRQILGQKVEFLVSFYNNEISEKSEIFDDQFSVERPDGSNFTLKIRSTKLEDSAMYFCASSPTPSYEQYFGPGTRLTVT.

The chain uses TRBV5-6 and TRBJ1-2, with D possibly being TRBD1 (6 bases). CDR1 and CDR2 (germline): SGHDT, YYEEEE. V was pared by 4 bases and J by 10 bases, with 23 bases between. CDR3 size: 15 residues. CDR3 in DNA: TGTGCCAGCAGCCCGGAACAGGGTTTGGGCATCACCTACACCTTC. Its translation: CASSPEQGLGITYTF.

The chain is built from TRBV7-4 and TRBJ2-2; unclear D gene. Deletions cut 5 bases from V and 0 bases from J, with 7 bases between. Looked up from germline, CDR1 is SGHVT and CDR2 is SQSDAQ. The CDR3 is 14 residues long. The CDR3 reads CASSQDPNTGELFF. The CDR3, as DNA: TGTGCCAGCAGCCAGGACCCGAACACCGGGGAGCTGTTTTTT.

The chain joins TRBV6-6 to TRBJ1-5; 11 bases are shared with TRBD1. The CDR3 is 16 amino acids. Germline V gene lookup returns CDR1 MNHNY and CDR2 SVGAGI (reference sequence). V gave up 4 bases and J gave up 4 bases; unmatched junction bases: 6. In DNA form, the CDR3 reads TGTGCCAGCAGTTTCGGACAGGGGGCAGCGAATCAGCCCCAGCATTTT. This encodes CASSFGQGAANQPQHF.

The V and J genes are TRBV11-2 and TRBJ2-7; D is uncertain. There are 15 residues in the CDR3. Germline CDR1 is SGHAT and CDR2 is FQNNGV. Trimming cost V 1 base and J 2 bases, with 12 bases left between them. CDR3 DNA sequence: TGTGCCAGCAGCTTAGGTCCGCCCCCAGCCTACGAGCAGTACTTC. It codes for CASSLGPPPAYEQYF.

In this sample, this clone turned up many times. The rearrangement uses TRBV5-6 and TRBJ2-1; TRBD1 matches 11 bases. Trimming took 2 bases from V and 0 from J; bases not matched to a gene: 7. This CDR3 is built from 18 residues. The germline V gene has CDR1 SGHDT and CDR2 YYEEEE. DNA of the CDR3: TGTGCCAGCAGCTTCGGACAGGGGGCAAGGAGCTCCTACAATGAGCAGTTCTTC. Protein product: CASSFGQGARSSYNEQFF.

The CDR3 is CASSVIAGTSTDTQYF. The CDR3 DNA reads TGTGCCAGTAGTGTCATAGCGGGAACTAGCACAGATACGCAGTATTTT. This chain uses TRBV19 with TRBJ2-3; TRBD2 matches at 8 bases. The CDR3 loop spans 16 amino acids. Trimming removed 5 bases from V and 0 bases from J; junction bases left unmatched: 7. Germline-derived CDR1 and CDR2 are LNHDA and SQIVND (reference sequence).

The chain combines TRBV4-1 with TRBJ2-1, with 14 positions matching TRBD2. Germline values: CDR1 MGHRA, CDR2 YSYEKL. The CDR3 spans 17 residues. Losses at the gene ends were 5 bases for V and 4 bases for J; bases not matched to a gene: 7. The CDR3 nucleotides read TGCGCCAGCAGCGAGCGACTAGCGGGAGGGGTTTACAATGAGCAGTTCTTC. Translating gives CASSERLAGGVYNEQFF.

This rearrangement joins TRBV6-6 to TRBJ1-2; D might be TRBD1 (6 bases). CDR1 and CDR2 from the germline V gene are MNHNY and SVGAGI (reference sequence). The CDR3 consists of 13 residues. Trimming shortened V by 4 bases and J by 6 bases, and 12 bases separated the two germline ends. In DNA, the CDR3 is TGTGCCAGCAGTTCAGGGGAAGGAGATGGCTACACCTTC. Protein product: CASSSGEGDGYTF.